The entry below describes one T cell receptor beta chain. A few counts support this clone. This clone's antigen is unknown. No much larger clone is present one base from it, and per-base qualities are unavailable. From V the trimming removes 4 bases and from J it removes 3 bases, while the gene matches leave 12 bases of the junction unaccounted for. As encoded in the germline V gene, CDR1 is SGHDT while CDR2 is YYEEEE. Spanning cysteine to phenylalanine, the CDR3 consists of 17 amino acids. The kept DNA is CDR3 alone, 51 bases in frame from the first base. The High Capacity cDNA Reverse Transcription Kit was used to reverse transcribe all of the isolated RNA, meaning that expressed TCRB transcripts were what got sequenced. Deep immunoSEQ sequencing was performed on naive, central memory and regulatory T cell samples, with an average of roughly 3.6 million total reads per sample. After sorted cells were lysed in RLT buffer, RNA was extracted with DNase-treated RNeasy Micro or Mini kits, with the choice depending on cell number. To prevent cross-contamination, each cell subset was processed individually, whereas patient and healthy donor samples were processed jointly. TCRB sequences were amplified from cDNA with the immunoSEQ multiplex PCR, producing 87-bp fragments spanning the CDR3 region. Sequencing of the amplicons was performed on the Illumina HiSeq platform. The study's own analysis went as follows. PCR bias was computationally corrected using synthetic template baselines, reads within Hamming distance 2 were collapsed, and singletons that could not be merged were discarded. By aligning reads against IMGT, V, D and J genes, CDR3 length, and insertions or deletions at six rearrangement sites were assigned. Within each subset, clonotype counts were normalized to sorted cell number, after which true diversity and Gini coefficients were computed with the tcR R package. Repertoire sharing was quantified using the overlap coefficient calculated on TCRB nucleotide sequences. Out-of-frame TCRB sequences from naive cells were analyzed as a proxy for the pre-selection repertoire. This immuneACCESS table, as held by TCRdb, lists in-frame sequences with V and J called but not all clones. Of the missing ones, under half trace to an unresolved V gene in checked studies; the others have no known cause. V, J and clone size are taken as reported in that table, and D and trimming were inferred from the DNA itself. The table for this sample lists around 280,000 clones; 15% of them were counted only once. The ten largest clonotypes hold 0.015% to 0.019% of the sample.

A single peripheral blood draw of about 116 mL on average was collected from each donor into heparinised tubes. Naive, central memory, regulatory and stem cell-like memory CD4+ T cells were sorted on a BD FACSAria II using a panel including CD45RO, CCR7, CD25, CD127, CD95 and CD27. Every sorted population had a purity above 95%. PBMCs were isolated immediately by Lymphoprep density gradient centrifugation and stained directly without culture. To minimize batch effects, samples were stained and sorted in pairs, one healthy donor with one patient per experiment. These data belong to a study of beta chain features in type 1 diabetes (dated by TCRdb to between 2017 and 2018). Describing the broader study: Patients and healthy donors did not differ in mean age, gender distribution, total cell number or subset yield. Across all samples, approximately 100 million sorted cells were examined, and cell number per subset correlated strongly with RNA yield. The study compared the TCRB repertoires of sorted circulating CD4+ T cell subsets in recently diagnosed type 1 diabetes patients with those in matched healthy donors. Regulatory and stem cell-like memory subsets were isolated from only 8 patients and about 8 healthy donors, whereas naive and central memory subsets came from all 30 or so donors. What the study reported, not specific to this receptor: At VDJ recombination sites, type 1 diabetes patients had fewer insertions and more deleted nucleotides, which implies abnormalities in thymic rearrangement. Naive, central memory and regulatory TCRB repertoires appeared more similar among patients than among healthy donors. A moderate but significant shortening of TCRB CDR3 length was observed in type 1 diabetes patients in all four CD4+ subsets. Because cDNA rather than genomic DNA was sequenced, highly expressing activated cells could have been over-represented, although no difference in activation and CD3 levels was found between groups. PCR might favor shorter templates, but patient and control samples were amplified and corrected together, so any skew would affect both groups equally. Only small numbers of individuals were included in the HLA sub-analyses, which left unresolved whether HLA type had any influence on TCRB rearrangement.

The chain couples TRBV5-6 to TRBJ1-1; TRBD1 aligns with 10 central bases. The source material was naive CD4+ T cells from blood. The cell subset or site label corresponds to: true naive CD4+ T cells. This TCR was recovered from a young man with type 1 diabetes. The CDR3 amino acid sequence is: CASSRIDRGPLYTEAFF. The bases are TGTGCCAGCAGCCGAATCGACAGGGGGCCATTGTACACTGAAGCTTTCTTT.